The rows below give T cell receptor beta chains drawn from one sample of a study of T cells in tuberculosis. Profiling relied on immunoSEQ multiplex PCR, and the TCRdb table lists in-frame clones only, not all of them. The sample contains 25,000 to 35,000 clones, 85% to 95% of which appear only once. The specimen sequenced was PBMCs. Every receptor here comes from a donor between 10 and 35 years old with latent tuberculosis or without tuberculosis infection. Some clones in this sample may be carry-over from other donors' samples. The CDR3 runs from the conserved cysteine through the conserved F or W. The order of the fields is V gene, D gene, clone size, J gene, CDR3 protein, CDR3 DNA. The D gene is left open where the match is weak. Clone size, where shown, is once, few, many, or a class for clones that have expanded.

V: TRBV27
D: -
size: -
J: TRBJ1-1
CDR3: CASSSSQGQRRLAVGSEAFF
DNA: TGTGCCAGCAGTTCATCACAGGGTCAAAGACGGTTGGCCGTCGGGTCTGAAGCTTTCTTT

V: TRBV10-1
D: TRBD2
size: -
J: TRBJ2-7
CDR3: CASSELAGWYEQYF
DNA: TGCGCCAGCAGTGAGCTAGCGGGATGGTACGAGCAGTACTTC

V: TRBV5-5
D: TRBD2
size: -
J: TRBJ2-2
CDR3: CASSPLLAGGPRGELFF
DNA: TGTGCCAGCAGCCCCTTACTAGCGGGAGGGCCAAGAGGGGAGCTGTTTTTT

V: TRBV6-6
D: -
size: -
J: TRBJ1-2
CDR3: CASSTTGPPNYGYTF
DNA: TGTGCCAGCAGTACCACAGGGCCCCCTAACTATGGCTACACCTTC

V: TRBV4-2
D: -
size: -
J: TRBJ1-5
CDR3: CASSQPGQGMGQPQHF
DNA: TGTGCCAGCAGCCAACCCGGCCAGGGGATGGGTCAGCCCCAGCATTTT

V: TRBV6-5
D: TRBD2
size: -
J: TRBJ2-3
CDR3: CASSYSRLARADTQYF
DNA: TGTGCCAGCAGTTACTCGCGACTAGCGAGGGCAGATACGCAGTATTTT

V: TRBV27
D: -
size: -
J: TRBJ2-3
CDR3: CASRGAGSGVQVDTQYF
DNA: TGTGCCAGCAGGGGGGCCGGGAGCGGGGTACAGGTAGATACGCAGTATTTT

V: TRBV5-1
D: -
size: -
J: TRBJ2-1
CDR3: CASSGVSRGRETYNEQFF
DNA: TGCGCCAGCAGCGGGGTTTCCAGGGGGCGGGAGACCTACAATGAGCAGTTCTTC

V: TRBV9
D: -
size: -
J: TRBJ1-3
CDR3: CASSAMSRSGNTIYF
DNA: TGTGCCAGCAGCGCGATGAGCCGCTCTGGAAACACCATATATTTT

V: TRBV28
D: TRBD2
size: -
J: TRBJ2-7
CDR3: CASRLTSGRAYEQYF
DNA: TGTGCCAGCAGGTTGACTAGCGGGAGGGCCTACGAGCAGTACTTC

V: TRBV19
D: -
size: -
J: TRBJ1-1
CDR3: CASTTRGTKLKAFF
DNA: TGTGCCAGTACCACTAGGGGGACTAAACTAAAAGCTTTCTTT

V: TRBV2
D: -
size: -
J: TRBJ2-7
CDR3: CASSPDTYEQYF
DNA: TGTGCCAGCAGTCCAGACACCTACGAGCAGTACTTC

V: TRBV5-5
D: -
size: -
J: TRBJ2-1
CDR3: CASSFEENREQFF
DNA: TGTGCCAGCAGCTTTGAGGAGAATCGTGAGCAGTTCTTC

V: TRBV6-6
D: -
size: -
J: TRBJ1-1
CDR3: CASWAPPDEAFF
DNA: TGTGCCAGCTGGGCACCGCCCGATGAAGCTTTCTTT

V: TRBV14
D: -
size: -
J: TRBJ2-1
CDR3: CASSDPGQNYNEQFF
DNA: TGTGCCAGCAGCGATCCGGGACAAAATTACAATGAGCAGTTCTTC

V: TRBV7-2
D: -
size: once
J: TRBJ2-1
CDR3: CASTPGLPYNEQFF
DNA: TGTGCCAGCACCCCGGGACTCCCTTACAATGAGCAGTTCTTC

V: TRBV5-1
D: TRBD1
size: -
J: TRBJ1-1
CDR3: CASSLGQGETEAFF
DNA: TGCGCCAGCAGCTTGGGACAGGGGGAGACTGAAGCTTTCTTT

V: TRBV4-1
D: TRBD2
size: -
J: TRBJ2-4
CDR3: CASSQGGLAGGGAKNIQYF
DNA: TGCGCCAGCAGCCAAGGCGGGCTAGCGGGGGGTGGGGCCAAAAACATTCAGTACTTC

V: TRBV4-1
D: TRBD1
size: -
J: TRBJ2-7
CDR3: CASSQDISLGGGPGTGVYEQYF
DNA: TGCGCCAGCAGCCAAGATATTTCATTGGGTGGGGGTCCCGGGACAGGGGTCTACGAGCAGTACTTC

V: TRBV6-5
D: TRBD1
size: -
J: TRBJ2-7
CDR3: CASRQTRDRSYEQYF
DNA: TGTGCCAGCAGGCAAACCCGGGACAGGAGCTACGAGCAGTACTTC

V: TRBV7-8
D: -
size: -
J: TRBJ1-6
CDR3: CASSVQGDSPLHF
DNA: TGTGCCAGCAGCGTTCAGGGTGATTCACCCCTCCACTTT

V: TRBV2
D: TRBD1
size: -
J: TRBJ1-4
CDR3: CASKPPGQGEEKLFF
DNA: TGTGCCAGCAAACCCCCGGGACAGGGTGAGGAAAAACTGTTTTTT

V: TRBV5-8
D: -
size: -
J: TRBJ1-6
CDR3: CASSLLRSSYNSPLHF
DNA: TGTGCCAGCAGCTTGCTGCGGAGCTCCTATAATTCACCCCTCCACTTT